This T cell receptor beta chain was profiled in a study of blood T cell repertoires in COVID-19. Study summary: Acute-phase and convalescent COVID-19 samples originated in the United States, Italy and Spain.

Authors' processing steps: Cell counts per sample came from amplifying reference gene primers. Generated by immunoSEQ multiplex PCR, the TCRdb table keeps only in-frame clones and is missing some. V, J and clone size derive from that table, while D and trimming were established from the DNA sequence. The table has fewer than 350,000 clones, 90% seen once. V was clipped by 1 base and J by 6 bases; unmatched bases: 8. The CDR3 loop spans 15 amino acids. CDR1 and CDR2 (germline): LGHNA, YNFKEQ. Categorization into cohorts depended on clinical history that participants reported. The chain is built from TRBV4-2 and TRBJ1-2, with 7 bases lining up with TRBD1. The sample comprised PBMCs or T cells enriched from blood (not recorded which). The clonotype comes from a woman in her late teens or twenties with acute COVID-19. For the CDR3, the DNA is TGTGCCAGCAGCCAAGGACAGGGCCCCGTCGATGGCTACACCTTC. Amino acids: CASSQGQGPVDGYTF.